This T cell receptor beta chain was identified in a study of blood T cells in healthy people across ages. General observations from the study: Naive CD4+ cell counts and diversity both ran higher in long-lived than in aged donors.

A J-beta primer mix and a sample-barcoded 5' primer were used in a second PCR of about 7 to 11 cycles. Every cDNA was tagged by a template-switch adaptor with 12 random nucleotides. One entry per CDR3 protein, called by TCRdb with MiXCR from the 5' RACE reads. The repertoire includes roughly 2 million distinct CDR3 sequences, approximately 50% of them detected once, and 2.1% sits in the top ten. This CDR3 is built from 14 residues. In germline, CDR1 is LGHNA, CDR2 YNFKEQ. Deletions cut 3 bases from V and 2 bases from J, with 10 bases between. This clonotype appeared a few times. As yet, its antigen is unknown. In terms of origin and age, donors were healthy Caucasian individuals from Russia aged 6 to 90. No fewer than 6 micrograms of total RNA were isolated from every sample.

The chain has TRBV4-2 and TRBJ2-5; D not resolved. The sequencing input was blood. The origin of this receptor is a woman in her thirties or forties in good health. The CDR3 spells CASSHLGIQETQYF. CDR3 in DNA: TGTGCCAGCAGCCACCTGGGAATACAAGAGACCCAGTACTTC.